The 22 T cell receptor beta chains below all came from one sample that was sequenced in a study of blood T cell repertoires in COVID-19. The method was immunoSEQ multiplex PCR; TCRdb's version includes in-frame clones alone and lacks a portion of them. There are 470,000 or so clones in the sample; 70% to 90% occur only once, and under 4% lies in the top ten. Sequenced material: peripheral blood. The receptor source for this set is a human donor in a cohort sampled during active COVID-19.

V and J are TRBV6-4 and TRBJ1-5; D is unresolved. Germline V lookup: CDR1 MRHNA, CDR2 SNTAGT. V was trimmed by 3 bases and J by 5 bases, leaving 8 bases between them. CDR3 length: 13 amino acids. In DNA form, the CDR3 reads TGTGCCAGCAGTGAGGAGGTAGATCAGCCCCAGCATTTT. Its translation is CASSEEVDQPQHF.

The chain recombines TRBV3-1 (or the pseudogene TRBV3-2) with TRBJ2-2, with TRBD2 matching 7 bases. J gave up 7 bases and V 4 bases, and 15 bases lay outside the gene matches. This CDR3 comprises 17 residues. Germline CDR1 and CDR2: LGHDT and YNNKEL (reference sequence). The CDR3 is CASSRLAVGSGNGELFF. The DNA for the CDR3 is TGTGCCAGCAGCCGCCTAGCGGTAGGATCAGGCAACGGGGAGCTGTTTTTT.

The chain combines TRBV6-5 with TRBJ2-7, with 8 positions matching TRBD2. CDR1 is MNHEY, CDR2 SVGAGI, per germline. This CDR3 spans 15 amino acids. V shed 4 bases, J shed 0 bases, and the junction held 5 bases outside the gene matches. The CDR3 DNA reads TGTGCCAGCAGTTCACTAGCGGACTTCTCCTACGAGCAGTACTTC. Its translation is CASSSLADFSYEQYF.

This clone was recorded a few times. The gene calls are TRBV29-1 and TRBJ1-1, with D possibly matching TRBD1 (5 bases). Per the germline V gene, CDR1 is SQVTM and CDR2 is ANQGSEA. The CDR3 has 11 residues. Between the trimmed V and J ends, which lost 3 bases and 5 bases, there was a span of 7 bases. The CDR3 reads CSVDAGTEAFF. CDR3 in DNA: TGCAGCGTTGACGCAGGGACTGAAGCTTTCTTT.

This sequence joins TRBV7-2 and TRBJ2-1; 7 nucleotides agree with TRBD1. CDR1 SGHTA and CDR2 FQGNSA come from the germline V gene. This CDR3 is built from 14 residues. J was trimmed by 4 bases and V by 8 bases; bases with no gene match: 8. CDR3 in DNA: TGTGCCAGCGTTGGACAGGCCCGATACAATGAGCAGTTCTTC. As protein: CASVGQARYNEQFF.

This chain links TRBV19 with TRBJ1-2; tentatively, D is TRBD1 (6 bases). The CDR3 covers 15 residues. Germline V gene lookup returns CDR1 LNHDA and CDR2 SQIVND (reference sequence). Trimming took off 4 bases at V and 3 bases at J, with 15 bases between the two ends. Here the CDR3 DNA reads TGTGCCAGTAGTAGTTCAGGGGACGGATACTATGGCTACACCTTC. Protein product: CASSSSGDGYYGYTF.

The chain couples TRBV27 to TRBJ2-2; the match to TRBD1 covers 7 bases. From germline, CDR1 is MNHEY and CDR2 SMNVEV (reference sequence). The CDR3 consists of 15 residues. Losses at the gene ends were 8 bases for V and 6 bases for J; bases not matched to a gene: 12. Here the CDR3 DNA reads TGTGCCAGCCAACATCCCGACAGGGTAGCCGGGGAGCTGTTTTTT. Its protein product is CASQHPDRVAGELFF.

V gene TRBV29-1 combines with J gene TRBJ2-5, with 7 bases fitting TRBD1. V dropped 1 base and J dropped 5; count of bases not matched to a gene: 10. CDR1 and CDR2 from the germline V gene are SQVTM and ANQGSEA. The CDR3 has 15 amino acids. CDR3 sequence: CSVEVGDRAGETQYF. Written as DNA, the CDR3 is TGCAGCGTTGAAGTCGGAGACAGGGCAGGGGAGACCCAGTACTTC. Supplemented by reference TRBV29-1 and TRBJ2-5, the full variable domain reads SAVISQKPSRDICQRGTSLTIQCQVDSQVTMMFWYRQQPGQSLTLIATANQGSEATYESGFVIDKFPISRPNLTFSTLTVSNMSPEDSSIYLCSVEVGDRAGETQYFGPGTRLLVL.

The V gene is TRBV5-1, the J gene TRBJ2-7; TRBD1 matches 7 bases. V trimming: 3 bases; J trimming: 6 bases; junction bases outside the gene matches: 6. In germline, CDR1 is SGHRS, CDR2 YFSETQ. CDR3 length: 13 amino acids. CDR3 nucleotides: TGCGCCAGCAGCTCCGGGACAGAAGGCGAGCAGTACTTC. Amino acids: CASSSGTEGEQYF.

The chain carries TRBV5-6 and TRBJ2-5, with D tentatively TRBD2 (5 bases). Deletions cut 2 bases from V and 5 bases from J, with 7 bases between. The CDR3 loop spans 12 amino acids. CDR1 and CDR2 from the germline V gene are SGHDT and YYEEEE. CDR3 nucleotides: TGTGCCAGCAGCTTCAGAGGGGAGACCCAGTACTTC. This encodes CASSFRGETQYF.

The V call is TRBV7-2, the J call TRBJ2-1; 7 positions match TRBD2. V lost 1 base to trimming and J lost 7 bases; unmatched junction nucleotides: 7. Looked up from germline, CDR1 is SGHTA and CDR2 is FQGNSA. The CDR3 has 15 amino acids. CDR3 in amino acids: CASSLEAREGNEQFF. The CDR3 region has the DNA TGTGCCAGCAGCTTAGAGGCCAGGGAGGGGAATGAGCAGTTCTTC. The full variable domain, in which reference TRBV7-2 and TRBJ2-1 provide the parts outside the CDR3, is GAGVSQSPSNKVTEKGKDVELRCDPISGHTALYWYRQSLGQGLEFLIYFQGNSAPDKSGLPSDRFSAERTGGSVSTLTIQRTQQEDSAVYLCASSLEAREGNEQFFGPGTRLTVL.

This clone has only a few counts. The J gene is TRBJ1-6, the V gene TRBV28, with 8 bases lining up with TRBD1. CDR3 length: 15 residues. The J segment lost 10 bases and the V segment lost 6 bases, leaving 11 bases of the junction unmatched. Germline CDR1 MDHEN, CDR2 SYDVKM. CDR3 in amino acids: CASSKLQGASSPLHF. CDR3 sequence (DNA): TGTGCCAGCAGCAAACTCCAGGGGGCTAGCTCACCCCTCCACTTT.

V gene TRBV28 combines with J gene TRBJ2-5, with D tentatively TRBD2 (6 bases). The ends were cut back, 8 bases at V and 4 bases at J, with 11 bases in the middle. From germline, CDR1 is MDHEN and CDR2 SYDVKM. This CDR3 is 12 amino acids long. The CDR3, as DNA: TGTGCCAGCTTGACTAGTCGAGAGACCCAGTACTTC. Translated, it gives CASLTSRETQYF. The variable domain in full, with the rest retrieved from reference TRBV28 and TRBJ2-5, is DVKVTQSSRYLVKRTGEKVFLECVQDMDHENMFWYRQDPGLGLRLIYFSYDVKMKEKGDIPEGYSVSREKKERFSLILESASTNQTSMYLCASLTSRETQYFGPGTRLLVL.

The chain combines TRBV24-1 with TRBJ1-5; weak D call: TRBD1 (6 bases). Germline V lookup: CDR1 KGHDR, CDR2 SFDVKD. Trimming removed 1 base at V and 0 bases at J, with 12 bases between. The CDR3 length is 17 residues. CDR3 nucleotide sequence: TGTGCCACCAGTGATTTCGGGACAAATTATAGCAATCAGCCCCAGCATTTT. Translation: CATSDFGTNYSNQPQHF.

The CDR3 DNA follows: TGTGCCAGCTCACCACGACAGGTGGGACTAGCCGGCTACGAGCAGTACTTC. This codes for CASSPRQVGLAGYEQYF. The genes are TRBV18 and TRBJ2-7; the match to TRBD2 covers 9 bases. Germline CDR1 and CDR2: KGHSH and LQKENI. This CDR3 has 17 amino acids. The V segment lost 1 base and the J segment 3 bases; nucleotides outside the gene matches: 10.

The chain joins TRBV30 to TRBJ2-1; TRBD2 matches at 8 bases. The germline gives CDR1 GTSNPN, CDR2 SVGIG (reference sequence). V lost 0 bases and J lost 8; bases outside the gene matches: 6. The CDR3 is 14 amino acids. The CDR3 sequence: CAWSVSGSFHEQFF. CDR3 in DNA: TGTGCCTGGAGTGTAAGCGGGAGTTTCCATGAGCAGTTCTTC.

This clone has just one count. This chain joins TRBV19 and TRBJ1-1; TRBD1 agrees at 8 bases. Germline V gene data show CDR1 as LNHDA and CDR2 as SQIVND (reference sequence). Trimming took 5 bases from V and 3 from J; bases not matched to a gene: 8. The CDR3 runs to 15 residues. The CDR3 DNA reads TGTGCCAGTAGTCCCGGACAGGGTTTTGACACTGAAGCTTTCTTT. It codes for CASSPGQGFDTEAFF.

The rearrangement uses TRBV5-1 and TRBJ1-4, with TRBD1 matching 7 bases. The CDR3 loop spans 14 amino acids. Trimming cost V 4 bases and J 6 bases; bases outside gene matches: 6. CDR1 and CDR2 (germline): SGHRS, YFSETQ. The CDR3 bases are TGCGCCAGCAGCACCGGGACAGCAGATGAAAAACTGTTTTTT. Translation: CASSTGTADEKLFF.

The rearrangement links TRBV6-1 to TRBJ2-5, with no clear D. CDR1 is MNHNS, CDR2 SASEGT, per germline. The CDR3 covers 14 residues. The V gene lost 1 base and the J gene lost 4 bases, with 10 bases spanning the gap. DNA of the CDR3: TGTGCCAGCAGTGAAGGGTGGTCGGGAGAGACCCAGTACTTC. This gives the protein CASSEGWSGETQYF.

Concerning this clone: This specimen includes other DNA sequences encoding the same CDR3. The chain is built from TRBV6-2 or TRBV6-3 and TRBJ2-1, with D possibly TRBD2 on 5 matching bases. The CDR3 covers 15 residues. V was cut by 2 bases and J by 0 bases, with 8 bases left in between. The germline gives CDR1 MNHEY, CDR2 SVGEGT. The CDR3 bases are TGTGCCAGCAGTTACAGCGGAGGCTCCTACAATGAGCAGTTCTTC. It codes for CASSYSGGSYNEQFF.

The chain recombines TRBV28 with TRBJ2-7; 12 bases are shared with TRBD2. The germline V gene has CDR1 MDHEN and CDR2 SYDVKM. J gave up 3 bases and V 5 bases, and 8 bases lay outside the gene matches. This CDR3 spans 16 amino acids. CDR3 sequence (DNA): TGTGCCAGCAGTCTCACCGGGACTAGCGGGCGCTACGAGCAGTACTTC. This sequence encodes CASSLTGTSGRYEQYF.

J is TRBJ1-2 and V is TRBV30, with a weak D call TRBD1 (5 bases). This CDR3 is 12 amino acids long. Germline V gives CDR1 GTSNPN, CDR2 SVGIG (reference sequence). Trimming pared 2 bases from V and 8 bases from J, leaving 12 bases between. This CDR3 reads CAWSTGGIGYTF. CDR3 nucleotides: TGTGCCTGGAGTACGGGGGGTATCGGCTACACCTTC.